A single sample gave rise to the 12 T cell receptor beta chains below, sequenced in a study of T cell responses to AZD1222 COVID-19 vaccine. The protocol was immunoSEQ multiplex PCR, while the TCRdb copy is restricted to in-frame clones and leaves out a portion. This sample has approximately 96,000 clones, with just over 90% found just once. The starting material was peripheral blood, obtained 28 days after the second AZD1222 dose. These receptors came from an adult who received the AZD1222 COVID-19 vaccine.

The chain combines TRBV6-5 with TRBJ2-1; 8 bases match TRBD1. The CDR3 is 15 amino acids. Looked up from germline, CDR1 is MNHEY and CDR2 is SVGAGI. The junction had 14 bases not matched to a gene; V was cut back by 6 bases and J by 10 bases. CDR3 amino acids: CASSWTGNKEQEQFF. In nucleotides, the CDR3 is TGTGCCAGCAGCTGGACAGGGAACAAGGAGCAGGAGCAGTTCTTC.

This CDR3 is CASSSPGGLDVTKNIQYF. In DNA, the CDR3 is TGTGCCAGCAGCTCACCTGGGGGGCTAGATGTAACCAAAAACATTCAGTACTTC. The chain is built from TRBV7-2 and TRBJ2-4, with D possibly called TRBD1 or TRBD2 (6 bases each). From germline, CDR1 is SGHTA and CDR2 FQGNSA. Trimming left V 4 bases short and J 2 bases short, with 21 bases between. This CDR3 region has 18 residues.

The chain joins TRBV11-3 to TRBJ2-5; 8 bases line up with TRBD2. The CDR3 sequence is 17 residues long. V shed 1 base and J 1 base; nucleotides not matched to a gene: 8. Germline CDR1 is SGHNT and CDR2 is YENEEA. CDR3 coding DNA: TGTGCCAGCAGCTTAGGCGGTAGCGGGGTCCTCCAAGAGACCCAGTACTTC. Its protein product is CASSLGGSGVLQETQYF.

The chain is built from TRBV4-2 and TRBJ2-1; D call uncertain. The CDR3 sequence is 13 residues long. Germline-derived CDR1 and CDR2 are LGHNA and YNFKEQ. Trimming stripped 3 bases from V and 3 bases from J, with 6 bases between. The CDR3 DNA reads TGTGCCAGCAGCCACACGGACTACAATGAGCAGTTCTTC. It translates to CASSHTDYNEQFF.

V usage is TRBV3-1 (or the pseudogene TRBV3-2) and J usage is TRBJ2-3, with 9 bases that match TRBD2. Germline trimming cut 5 bases from V and 4 bases from J; bases unmatched to any gene: 4. The V gene's germline CDR1 is LGHDT and CDR2 YNNKEL (reference sequence). The CDR3 runs to 14 residues. The CDR3 DNA reads as TGTGCCAGCAGCTATAGCGGGAGTGCAGATACGCAGTATTTT. This sequence encodes CASSYSGSADTQYF.

The chain has TRBV7-9 and TRBJ1-3; 8 bases line up with TRBD1. The V and J ends lost 6 bases and 4 bases, in that order; junction bases with no gene match: 8. Germline CDR1 is SEHNR and CDR2 is FQNEAQ (reference sequence). The CDR3 is made up of 15 amino acids. The CDR3 nucleotides are TGTGCCAGCAGGCAGGGGGCCACAAGGGGAAACACCATATATTTT. It codes for CASRQGATRGNTIYF.

The rearrangement links TRBV2 to TRBJ2-5, with 8 bases matching TRBD1. Germline CDR1 reads SNHLY; CDR2 reads FYNNEI. The CDR3 totals 13 residues. The V segment lost 8 bases and the J segment 5 bases; nucleotides outside the gene matches: 7. The CDR3 region is CASQDRVTETQYF. DNA for the CDR3: TGTGCCAGCCAGGACAGGGTAACGGAGACCCAGTACTTC.

This clone was observed a single time. V gene TRBV2 combines with J gene TRBJ2-1, with D possibly matching TRBD1 (6 bases). Trimming took off 5 bases at V and 9 bases at J, with 14 bases between the two ends. The CDR3 is 13 amino acids. CDR1 and CDR2 (germline): SNHLY, FYNNEI. In DNA form, the CDR3 reads TGTGCCAGCAGTCCAGAACAGGGTAGTGAGCAGTTCTTC. It encodes CASSPEQGSEQFF.

This sequence joins TRBV12-5 and TRBJ2-7; 7 bases fit TRBD1. CDR1 LGHNT and CDR2 FRNRAP come from the germline V gene. Trimming at V came to 6 bases and at J to 6 bases, leaving 8 bases not matched to a gene. CDR3 size: 13 residues. DNA for the CDR3: TGTGCTAGTGGCCGAACTCCAGGGGGCGAGCAGTACTTC. Its translation: CASGRTPGGEQYF.

V is TRBV5-8 and J is TRBJ1-1; a possible D gene is TRBD1 (5 bases). The germline V gene encodes CDR1 SGHTS and CDR2 YDEGEE. The CDR3 covers 16 residues. Between the trimmed V and J ends, which lost 4 bases and 1 base, there was a span of 17 bases. Here the CDR3 DNA reads TGTGCCAGCAGCCGACTCATGGGACGGGGGAACACTGAAGCTTTCTTT. Encoded protein: CASSRLMGRGNTEAFF.

The genes are TRBV12-3 or TRBV12-4 and TRBJ2-2, with D unresolved. V shed 6 bases and J shed 4 bases, with 9 bases lying between them. The CDR3 is made up of 13 amino acids. The CDR3 here is CASRVTFTGELFF. In nucleotides, the CDR3 is TGTGCCAGCAGGGTGACCTTCACCGGGGAGCTGTTTTTT.

The chain employs TRBV9 and TRBJ1-4; the match to TRBD1 covers 7 bases. The germline V gene encodes CDR1 SGDLS and CDR2 YYNGEE. This CDR3 has 18 amino acids. Trimming took 0 bases from V and 3 from J; bases not matched to a gene: 11. The CDR3 DNA reads TGTGCCAGCAGCGTAGAGGGGGGACAGTTCAAGGCTAATGAAAAACTGTTTTTT. Protein product: CASSVEGGQFKANEKLFF.